This record covers a single T cell receptor beta chain. The antigen it binds to is not known. No much larger clone exists at a distance of one base, and base qualities are not known. The immunoSEQ Assay, a bias-controlled multiplex PCR, was used to amplify TCRbeta CDR3 regions from genomic DNA. Per the authors' processing: The number of nucleated cells in each sample was estimated from the amplification of reference gene primers within the assay. To quantify the absolute abundance of each unique TCRbeta CDR3 rearrangement, sequence reads were collapsed and filtered. For each sample, productive Simpson clonality was calculated as the square root of Simpson's diversity index over productive rearrangements. Sourced from immuneACCESS, this table was stored by TCRdb with only in-frame sequences that have V and J called. A share of the clones is absent; for the studies checked, an unresolved V gene accounts for under half, and the remainder has no known explanation. V and J calls and clone size are copied from that table; D and trimming were computed from the DNA. The sample table contains under 200,000 clones; only one count was recorded for about 86% of them. The ten largest clones take up over 3.5% of the sample.

This sample was included in a study of blood T cell repertoires in COVID-19 (dated by TCRdb to about 2020). Study-wide context: Samples covering the acute and convalescent phases of COVID-19 were provided by collaborators in the United States, Italy and Spain. The prospective study material was composed of cDNA or gDNA derived from T cells, B-cell-depleted T cells, or PBMCs. The dataset comprised deeply sampled blood TCRbeta repertoires from subjects exposed to, actively infected with, or recovered from COVID-19. The repertoires were released in a freely available public database intended as a resource for research on the immune response to SARS-CoV-2. Samples came from the ongoing ImmuneRACE study (first 160 participants) plus 1,254 subjects from 6 global collaborators. Nearly every sample came with metadata listing a de-identified subject ID, COVID-19 status, age in years and sex. Where HLA class I and class II types were available, the types were taken from metadata supplied by the sample provider, not from assay-based typing.

Collaborating institutions collected whole blood in K2EDTA tubes following their own protocols. For TCRbeta analysis, collaborators shipped samples as frozen whole blood, isolated PBMCs, or DNA extracted from either of those sample types. From the cysteine through the phenylalanine, the CDR3 covers 15 amino acids. Only CDR3 DNA remains: 45 bases, in frame from the first base. CDR1 KGHDR and CDR2 SFDVKD are derived from the germline V gene. Trimming removed 3 bases from V and 8 bases from J, leaving 15 bases between the germline ends. The investigation overall reported the following: The quantity of clinical and demographic metadata differed by source and by participant and was supplied without curation.

The sequence was collected from a man between 18 and 29 years old with active or convalescent COVID-19. The sequenced sample consisted of peripheral blood. The chain links TRBV24-1 with TRBJ1-4; a tentative D match to TRBD1 spans 5 bases. In nucleotides, the sequence is TGTGCCACCAGTGATCCCGGCCAGGGAAGAGAAAAACTGTTTTTT. The translation is CATSDPGQGREKLFF.